This TCR beta chain was profiled in a study of cytomegalovirus exposure and HLA in healthy donors. General study points: Sequence variants that were highly shared formed a cluster that was likely a sequencing artifact. Earlier results showed most TCR beta V segments being productive about 90% or about 30% of the time. Association of a missense DCLRE1C variant with TCR beta V- and J-gene trimming was reported in a later analysis.

V lost 3 bases and J lost 1, with 8 bases in between. This CDR3 is built from 13 residues. Germline CDR1 and CDR2: GTSNPN and SVGIG (reference sequence). The PCR made use of 60 Vbeta and 13 Jbeta primers. This table comes from immunoSEQ multiplex PCR, and its TCRdb copy is limited to in-frame clones, with some not included. The sample records some 150,000 clones, around 80% being singletons. Only one count was recorded for this clone. The antigen remains undetermined. Source material: PBMCs. J is TRBJ2-3 and V is TRBV30, with D perhaps TRBD2 (6 bases). The TCR comes from a man aged 25-40 years in good health and CMV-seronegative. The CDR3 DNA reads TGTGCCTGGAGGGCTAGCGGCACAGATACGCAGTATTTT. It specifies CAWRASGTDTQYF.